The 18 T cell receptor beta chains reported below all come from one sample, sequenced in a study of shared clonotypes between healthy human individuals (dated by TCRdb to the early 2020s). The library was produced with the immunoSEQ multiplex PCR assay. TCRdb limited this immuneACCESS table to in-frame rearrangements with V and J called. A share of clones is missing; checked studies link under half to unresolved V genes, and the rest is unexplained. This sample is represented by some 1 million clones; about 75% of them were singletons. The ten largest clonotypes hold less than 1.5% of the sample. Sequenced sample: memory CD4+ T cells sorted from blood. In the paper's terms, the cell subset or site label means: CD45RA-negative fraction. All receptors derive from a man aged 18 to 30 in good health.

The chain has TRBV10-3 and TRBJ1-4; possibly TRBD1 for D (6 bases). There are 17 residues in the CDR3. Per germline, CDR1 ENHRY and CDR2 SYGVKD. The V and J ends lost 2 bases and 2 bases respectively, with 15 bases between them. CDR3 sequence reads: CAISERGDGATNEKLFF. CDR3 DNA sequence: TGTGCCATCAGTGAGAGGGGGGATGGCGCGACTAATGAAAAACTGTTTTTT.

The rearrangement links TRBV11-1 to TRBJ1-6; no clear D gene. V was cut by 2 bases and J by 11 bases, with 19 bases left in between. CDR1 and CDR2 from the germline V gene are SGHAT and FQDESV (reference sequence). The CDR3 consists of 16 residues. CDR3 in amino acids: CASSLTHPDSGPPLHF. In DNA form, the CDR3 reads TGTGCCAGCAGCTTAACCCACCCCGACTCTGGGCCACCCCTCCACTTT.

The chain has TRBV27 and TRBJ2-2, with a weak D call TRBD1 (5 bases). The CDR3 is made up of 16 amino acids. The germline CDR1 and CDR2 sequences are MNHEY and SMNVEV (reference sequence). V dropped 7 bases and J dropped 7 bases, with 22 bases sitting between them. Here the CDR3 reads CASTPARGFKGGELFF. CDR3 DNA sequence: TGTGCCAGCACCCCCGCAAGGGGCTTCAAGGGCGGGGAGCTGTTTTTT.

The chain uses TRBV5-6 and TRBJ2-3; 7 bases line up with TRBD2. V lost 2 bases to trimming and J lost 6 bases; unmatched junction nucleotides: 6. CDR1 SGHDT and CDR2 YYEEEE come from the germline V gene. The CDR3 extends over 14 amino acids. CDR3 nucleotide sequence: TGTGCCAGCAGCTTTCGACTAGCCATCGATACGCAGTATTTT. The encoded protein is CASSFRLAIDTQYF.

This clone has at least ten counts. The chain joins TRBV5-6 to TRBJ2-7; 9 bases fit TRBD1. Trimming cost V 3 bases and J 7 bases; bases outside gene matches: 11. The CDR3 totals 15 residues. Germline-derived CDR1 and CDR2 are SGHDT and YYEEEE. CDR3 DNA: TGTGCCAGCAGCTCGGGACAGGGTGCTCCTAAAGAGCAGTACTTC. Translated, it gives CASSSGQGAPKEQYF.

The V gene is TRBV7-9, the J gene TRBJ1-4, with D perhaps TRBD1 (6 bases). V lost 4 bases and J 4 bases, leaving 13 bases between the germline ends. This CDR3 region has 15 residues. Per germline, CDR1 SEHNR and CDR2 FQNEAQ (reference sequence). DNA for the CDR3: TGTGCCAGCAGCTCAGGACAGTCCTATAATGAAAAACTGTTTTTT. It codes for CASSSGQSYNEKLFF.

The chain couples TRBV7-9 to TRBJ1-2, with a possible D match to TRBD1 (6 bases). V was cut by 4 bases and J by 0 bases, with 15 bases left in between. The CDR3 is 16 residues long. Germline lookup yields CDR1 SEHNR and CDR2 FQNEAQ (reference sequence). The DNA for the CDR3 is TGTGCCAGCAGCTATTTGGGGACACGATCTAACTATGGCTACACCTTC. As protein: CASSYLGTRSNYGYTF.

This clone appeared a single time. The chain couples TRBV23-1 to TRBJ2-7; D is unclear. TRBV23-1 is an open reading frame, and its role is uncertain. V lost 6 bases and J 4 bases, leaving 7 bases between the germline ends. The CDR3 extends over 11 amino acids. CDR3 in amino acids: CASSTGYEQYF. CDR3 in DNA: TGCGCCAGCAGCACGGGTTACGAGCAGTACTTC.

The genes are TRBV2 and TRBJ2-5, with 10 nucleotides matching TRBD2. The CDR3 is 12 amino acids. CDR1 and CDR2 from the germline V gene are SNHLY and FYNNEI. Trimming cost V 9 bases and J 9 bases; bases outside gene matches: 7. The CDR3, as DNA: TGTGCCAGTAGCGGGGGGCCCCCTCCCCAGTACTTC. It specifies CASSGGPPPQYF.

V usage is TRBV15 and J usage is TRBJ2-7; D could derive from TRBD1 or TRBD2 (5 bases each). V lost 5 bases to trimming and J lost 6 bases, with 14 bases between them. From germline, CDR1 is LNHNV and CDR2 YYDKDF (reference sequence). The CDR3 runs 13 residues. CDR3 nucleotides: TGTGCCACCAGCCCCCACGGGACCGGCGAGCAGTACTTC. Its translation is CATSPHGTGEQYF.

About this clone: A far larger clone is just one base off, so this is likely a read error. This sequence joins TRBV30 and TRBJ2-7; maybe TRBD1 (6 bases). The CDR3 covers 15 residues. Germline V gene sequence: CDR1 GTSNPN, CDR2 SVGIG (reference sequence). In DNA, the CDR3 is TGTGCCTGGAGTGTGGGCTCAGGACAGTTCAACGAGCAGCACTTC. This codes for CAWSVGSGQFNEQHF. The entire variable domain, with the rest obtained from reference TRBV30 and TRBJ2-7, is as follows: SQTIHQWPATLVQPVGSPLSLECTVEGTSNPNLYWYRQAAGRGLQLLFYSVGIGQISSEVPQNLSASRPQDRQFILSSKKLLLSDSGFYLCAWSVGSGQFNEQHFGPGTRLTVT.

J is TRBJ2-3 and V is TRBV11-3, with 7 bases fitting TRBD1. This CDR3 region has 12 residues. Looked up from germline, CDR1 is SGHNT and CDR2 is YENEEA. The J segment lost 11 bases and the V segment lost 5 bases, leaving 7 bases of the junction unmatched. DNA for the CDR3: TGTGCCAGCAGCCTCCAGACAGGGATGCAGTATTTT. Protein product: CASSLQTGMQYF. The variable domain in full, completed from reference TRBV11-3 and TRBJ2-3, reads EAGVVQSPRYKIIEKKQPVAFWCNPISGHNTLYWYLQNLGQGPELLIRYENEEAVDDSQLPKDRFSAERLKGVDSTLKIQPAELGDSAVYLCASSLQTGMQYFGPGTRLTVL.

The chain recombines TRBV4-3 with TRBJ2-7, with 9 bases aligning to TRBD1. The CDR3 is 14 residues long. Unmatched junction bases numbered 5, after V lost 4 bases and J lost 4 bases. Germline V lookup: CDR1 LGHNA, CDR2 YSLEER. Here the CDR3 reads CASSPHRGPYEQYF. CDR3 coding DNA: TGCGCCAGCAGCCCTCACAGGGGGCCTTACGAGCAGTACTTC.

This clone is a singleton in its sample. The chain joins TRBV5-6 to TRBJ2-5; D unresolved. The V and J ends lost 1 base and 5 bases respectively, with 12 bases between them. The CDR3 spans 14 residues. CDR1 is SGHDT, CDR2 YYEEEE, per germline. The CDR3 sequence: CASSLRNFEETQYF. The CDR3 nucleotides are TGTGCCAGCAGCTTGAGAAACTTCGAGGAGACCCAGTACTTC.

The chain uses TRBV30 and TRBJ1-4; D is ambiguous. The CDR3 has 15 amino acids. Germline values: CDR1 GTSNPN, CDR2 SVGIG (reference sequence). V lost 2 bases to trimming and J lost 0 bases, with 10 bases between them. This CDR3 is CAWSSGRATNEKLFF. In nucleotides, the CDR3 is TGTGCCTGGAGTTCCGGTCGGGCAACTAATGAAAAACTGTTTTTT.

The V and J genes are TRBV5-6 and TRBJ1-2; D gene uncertain. This CDR3 region has 12 residues. Germline V gives CDR1 SGHDT, CDR2 YYEEEE. The ends were cut back, 4 bases at V and 6 bases at J, with 10 bases in the middle. Here the CDR3 reads CASSRLEDGYTF. CDR3 coding DNA: TGTGCCAGCAGCCGCCTGGAGGATGGCTACACCTTC.

This clone came up once. The J gene is TRBJ2-7, the V gene TRBV18, with D possibly TRBD2 on 6 matching bases. CDR3 length: 14 amino acids. CDR1 KGHSH and CDR2 LQKENI come from the germline V gene. V was cut by 3 bases and J by 3 bases, with 12 bases left in between. The chain's CDR3 is CASSPGTAYYEQYF. CDR3 DNA sequence: TGTGCCAGCTCACCTGGGACTGCTTACTACGAGCAGTACTTC.

The chain employs TRBV21-1 and TRBJ2-7; whether TRBD1, the table's D call, matches the DNA was not checked. TRBV21-1 is a pseudogene. This CDR3 region has 13 residues. CDR3 nucleotides: TGTGCCAGCTCCGGACAGGGGACTCACGGGCAGTACTTC. Its translation is CASSGQGTHGQYF.